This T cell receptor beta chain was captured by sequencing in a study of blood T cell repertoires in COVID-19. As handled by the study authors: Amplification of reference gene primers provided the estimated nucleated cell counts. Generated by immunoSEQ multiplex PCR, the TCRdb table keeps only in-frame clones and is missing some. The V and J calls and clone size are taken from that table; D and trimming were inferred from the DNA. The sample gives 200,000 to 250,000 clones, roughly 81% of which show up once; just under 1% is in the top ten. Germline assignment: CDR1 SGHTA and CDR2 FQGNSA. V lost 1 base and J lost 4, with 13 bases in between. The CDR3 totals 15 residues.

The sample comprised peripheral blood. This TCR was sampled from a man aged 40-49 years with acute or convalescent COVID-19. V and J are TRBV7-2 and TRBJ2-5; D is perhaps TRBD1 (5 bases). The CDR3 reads CASSLEWGRVETQYF. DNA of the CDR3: TGTGCCAGCAGCTTAGAGTGGGGCAGGGTAGAGACCCAGTACTTC.